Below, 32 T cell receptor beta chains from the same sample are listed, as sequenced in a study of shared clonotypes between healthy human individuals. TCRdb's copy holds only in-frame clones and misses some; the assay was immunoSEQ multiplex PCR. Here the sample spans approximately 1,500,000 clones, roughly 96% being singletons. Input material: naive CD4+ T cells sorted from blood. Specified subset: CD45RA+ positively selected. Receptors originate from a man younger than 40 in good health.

CDR3 region: CASSSGRDDYEQYF. The CDR3 coding sequence is TGTGCCAGCTCGAGCGGGAGAGACGACTACGAGCAGTACTTC. J is TRBJ2-7 and V is TRBV6-1; 8 nucleotides match TRBD2. The CDR3 extends over 14 amino acids. Germline-derived CDR1 and CDR2 are MNHNS and SASEGT. V lost 8 bases and J lost 3; bases outside the gene matches: 9.

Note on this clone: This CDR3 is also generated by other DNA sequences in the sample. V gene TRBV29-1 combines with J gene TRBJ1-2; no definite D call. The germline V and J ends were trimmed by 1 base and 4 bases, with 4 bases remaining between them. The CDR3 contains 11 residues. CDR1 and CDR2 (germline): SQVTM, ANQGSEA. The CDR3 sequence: CSVEGGYGYTF. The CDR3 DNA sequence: TGCAGCGTTGAAGGAGGCTATGGCTACACCTTC.

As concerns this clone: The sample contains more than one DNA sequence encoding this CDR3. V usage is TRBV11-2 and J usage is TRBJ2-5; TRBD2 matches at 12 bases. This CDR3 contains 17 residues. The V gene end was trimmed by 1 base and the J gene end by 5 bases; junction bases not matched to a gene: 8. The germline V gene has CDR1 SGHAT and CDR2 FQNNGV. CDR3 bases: TGTGCCAGCAGCTTAGGGCTAGCGGGAGGGCCCGGGGAGACCCAGTACTTC. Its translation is CASSLGLAGGPGETQYF. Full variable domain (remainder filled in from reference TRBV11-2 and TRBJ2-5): EAGVAQSPRYKIIEKRQSVAFWCNPISGHATLYWYQQILGQGPKLLIQFQNNGVVDDSQLPKDRFSAERLKGVDSTLKIQPAKLEDSAVYLCASSLGLAGGPGETQYFGPGTRLLVL.

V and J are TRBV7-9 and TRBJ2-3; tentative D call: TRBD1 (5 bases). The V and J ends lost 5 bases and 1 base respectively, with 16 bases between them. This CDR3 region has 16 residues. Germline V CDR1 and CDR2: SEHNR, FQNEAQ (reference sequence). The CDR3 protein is CASSGTGRTGTDTQYF. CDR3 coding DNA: TGTGCCAGCAGCGGTACAGGACGCACAGGCACAGATACGCAGTATTTT.

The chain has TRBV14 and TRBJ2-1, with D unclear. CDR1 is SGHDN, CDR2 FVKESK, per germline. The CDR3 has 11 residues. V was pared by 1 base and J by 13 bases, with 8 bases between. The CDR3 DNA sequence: TGTGCCAGCAGCCAAGGTTACGGTCAGTTCTTC. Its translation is CASSQGYGQFF.

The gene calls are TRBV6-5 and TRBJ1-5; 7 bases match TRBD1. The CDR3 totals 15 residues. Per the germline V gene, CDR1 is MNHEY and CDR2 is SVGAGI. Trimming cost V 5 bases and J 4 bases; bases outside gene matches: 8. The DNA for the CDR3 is TGTGCCAGCAGTACTACAGGGGTAGGGAATCAGCCCCAGCATTTT. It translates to CASSTTGVGNQPQHF.

CDR3 protein: CASSPGLNWLAGGMGEQFF. In DNA, the CDR3 is TGCGCCAGCAGCCCCGGCCTTAATTGGCTAGCGGGAGGGATGGGTGAGCAGTTCTTC. V usage is TRBV5-1 and J usage is TRBJ2-1; TRBD2 matches at 12 bases. J was trimmed by 9 bases and V by 4 bases; bases with no gene match: 20. CDR1 is SGHRS and CDR2 is YFSETQ in the germline V gene. This CDR3 spans 19 amino acids.

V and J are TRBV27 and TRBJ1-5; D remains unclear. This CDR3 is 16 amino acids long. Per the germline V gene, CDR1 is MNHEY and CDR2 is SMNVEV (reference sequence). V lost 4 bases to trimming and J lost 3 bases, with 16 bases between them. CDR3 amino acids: CASSSTAGWANQPQHF. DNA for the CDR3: TGTGCCAGCAGTTCCACCGCGGGGTGGGCCAATCAGCCCCAGCATTTT.

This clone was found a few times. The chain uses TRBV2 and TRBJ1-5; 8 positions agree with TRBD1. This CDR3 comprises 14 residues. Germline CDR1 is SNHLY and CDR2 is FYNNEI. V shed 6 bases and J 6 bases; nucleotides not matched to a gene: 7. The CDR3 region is CASSLGQGGQPQHF. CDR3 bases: TGTGCCAGCAGCCTAGGACAGGGCGGTCAGCCCCAGCATTTT.

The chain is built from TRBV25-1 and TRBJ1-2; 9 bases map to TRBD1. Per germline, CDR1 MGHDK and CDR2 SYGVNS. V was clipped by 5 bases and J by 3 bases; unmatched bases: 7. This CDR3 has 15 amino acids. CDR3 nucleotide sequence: TGTGCCAGCAGTACACGCCGGGACAGGGACTATGGCTACACCTTC. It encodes CASSTRRDRDYGYTF.

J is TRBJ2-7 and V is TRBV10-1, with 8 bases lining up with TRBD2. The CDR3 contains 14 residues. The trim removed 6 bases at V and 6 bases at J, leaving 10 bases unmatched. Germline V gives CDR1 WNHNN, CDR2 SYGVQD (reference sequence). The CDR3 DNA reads TGCGCCAGCAGCGGAATGAGCGGGAGTGGCGAGCAGTACTTC. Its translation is CASSGMSGSGEQYF.

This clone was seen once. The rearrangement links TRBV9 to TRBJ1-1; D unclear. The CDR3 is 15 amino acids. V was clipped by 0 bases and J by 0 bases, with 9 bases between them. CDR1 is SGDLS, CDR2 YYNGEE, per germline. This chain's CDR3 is CASSVGKGLNTEAFF. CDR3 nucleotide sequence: TGTGCCAGCAGCGTAGGAAAGGGTTTGAACACTGAAGCTTTCTTT.

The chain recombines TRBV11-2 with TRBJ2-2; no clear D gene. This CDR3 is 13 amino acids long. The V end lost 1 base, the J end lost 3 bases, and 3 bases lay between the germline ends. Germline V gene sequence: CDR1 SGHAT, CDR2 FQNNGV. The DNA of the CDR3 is TGTGCCAGCAGCTTAGTCCACACCGGGGAGCTGTTTTTT. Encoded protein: CASSLVHTGELFF.

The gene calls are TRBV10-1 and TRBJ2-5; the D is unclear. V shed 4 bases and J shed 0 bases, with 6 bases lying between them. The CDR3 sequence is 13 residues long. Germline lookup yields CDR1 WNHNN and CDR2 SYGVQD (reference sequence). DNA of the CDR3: TGCGCCAGCAGTGGACACCACCAAGAGACCCAGTACTTC. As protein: CASSGHHQETQYF.

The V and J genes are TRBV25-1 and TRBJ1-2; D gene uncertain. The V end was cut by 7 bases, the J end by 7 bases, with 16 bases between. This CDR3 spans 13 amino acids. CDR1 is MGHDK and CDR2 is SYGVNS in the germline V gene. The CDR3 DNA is TGTGCCAGCATGGGAGGGCCTGCTGGTGGCTACACCTTC. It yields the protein CASMGGPAGGYTF.

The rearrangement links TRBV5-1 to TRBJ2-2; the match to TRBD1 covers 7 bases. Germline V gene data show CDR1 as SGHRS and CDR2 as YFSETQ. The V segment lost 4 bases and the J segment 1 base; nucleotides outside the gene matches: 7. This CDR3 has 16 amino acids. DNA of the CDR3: TGCGCCAGCAGCATTGGGACAGCTGAGAACACCGGGGAGCTGTTTTTT. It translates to CASSIGTAENTGELFF.

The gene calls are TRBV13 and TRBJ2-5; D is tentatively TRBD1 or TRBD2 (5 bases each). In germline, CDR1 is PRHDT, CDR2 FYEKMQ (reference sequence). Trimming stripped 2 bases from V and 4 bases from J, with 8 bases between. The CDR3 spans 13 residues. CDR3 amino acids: CASSLRGTETQYF. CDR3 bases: TGTGCCAGCAGCTTACGAGGGACAGAGACCCAGTACTTC. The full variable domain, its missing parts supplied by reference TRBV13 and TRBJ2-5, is AAGVIQSPRHLIKEKRETATLKCYPIPRHDTVYWYQQGPGQDPQFLISFYEKMQSDKGSIPDRFSAQQFSDYHSELNMSSLELGDSALYFCASSLRGTETQYFGPGTRLLVL.

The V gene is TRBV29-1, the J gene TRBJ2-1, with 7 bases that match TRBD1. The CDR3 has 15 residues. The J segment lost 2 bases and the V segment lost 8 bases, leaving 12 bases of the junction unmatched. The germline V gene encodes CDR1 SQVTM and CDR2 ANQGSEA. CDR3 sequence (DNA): TGCAGCCTTCAACAGACAGGGAGCGCCTACAATGAGCAGTTCTTC. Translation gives CSLQQTGSAYNEQFF.

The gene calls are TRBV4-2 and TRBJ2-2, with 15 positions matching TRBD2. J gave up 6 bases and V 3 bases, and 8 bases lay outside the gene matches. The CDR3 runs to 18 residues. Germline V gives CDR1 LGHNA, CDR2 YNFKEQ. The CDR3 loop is CASSHRGLAGGTAGELFF. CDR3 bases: TGTGCCAGCAGCCACCGGGGACTAGCGGGAGGCACCGCCGGGGAGCTGTTTTTT.

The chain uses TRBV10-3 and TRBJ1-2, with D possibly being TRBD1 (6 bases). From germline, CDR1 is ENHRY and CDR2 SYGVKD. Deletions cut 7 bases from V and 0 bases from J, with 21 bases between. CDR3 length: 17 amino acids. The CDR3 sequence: CAITRHREDRANYGYTF. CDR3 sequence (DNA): TGTGCCATCACCAGACACAGGGAAGATAGAGCTAACTATGGCTACACCTTC.

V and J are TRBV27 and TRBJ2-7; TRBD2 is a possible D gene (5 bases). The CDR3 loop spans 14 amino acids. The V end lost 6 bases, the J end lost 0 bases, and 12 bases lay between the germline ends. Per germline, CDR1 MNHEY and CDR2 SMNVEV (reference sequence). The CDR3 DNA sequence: TGTGCCAGCAGCCGAGGAGGCCACTCCTACGAGCAGTACTTC. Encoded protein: CASSRGGHSYEQYF.

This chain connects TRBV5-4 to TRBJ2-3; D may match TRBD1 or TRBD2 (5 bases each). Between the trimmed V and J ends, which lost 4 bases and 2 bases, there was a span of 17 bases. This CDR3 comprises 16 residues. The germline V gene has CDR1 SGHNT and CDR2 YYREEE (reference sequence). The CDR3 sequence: CASSPHSGRVTDTQYF. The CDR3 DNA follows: TGTGCCAGCAGCCCACACTCGGGACGAGTCACAGATACGCAGTATTTT.

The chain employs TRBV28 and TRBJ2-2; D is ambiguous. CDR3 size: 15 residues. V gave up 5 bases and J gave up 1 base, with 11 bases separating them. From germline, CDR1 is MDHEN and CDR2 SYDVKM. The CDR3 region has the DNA TGTGCCAGCAGTCCCTACAACATGAACACCGGGGAGCTGTTTTTT. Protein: CASSPYNMNTGELFF.

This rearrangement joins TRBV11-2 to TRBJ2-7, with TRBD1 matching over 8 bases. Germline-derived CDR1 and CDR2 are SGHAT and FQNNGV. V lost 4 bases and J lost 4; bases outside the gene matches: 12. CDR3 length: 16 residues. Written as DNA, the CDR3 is TGTGCCAGCAGCTCCCTAACGACAGGGGCGGTATACGAGCAGTACTTC. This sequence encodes CASSSLTTGAVYEQYF.

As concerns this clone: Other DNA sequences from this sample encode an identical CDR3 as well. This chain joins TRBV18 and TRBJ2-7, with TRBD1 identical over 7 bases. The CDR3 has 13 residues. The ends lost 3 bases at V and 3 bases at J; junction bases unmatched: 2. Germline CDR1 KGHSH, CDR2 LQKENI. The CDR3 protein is CASSPRGSYEQYF. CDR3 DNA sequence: TGTGCCAGCTCACCCAGGGGGAGCTACGAGCAGTACTTC.

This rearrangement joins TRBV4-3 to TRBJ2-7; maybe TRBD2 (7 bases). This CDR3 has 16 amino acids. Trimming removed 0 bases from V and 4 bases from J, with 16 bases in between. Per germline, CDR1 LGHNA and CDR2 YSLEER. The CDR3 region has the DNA TGCGCCAGCAGCCAAGATGGCGGGGGCCTACCTTACGAGCAGTACTTC. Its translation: CASSQDGGGLPYEQYF.

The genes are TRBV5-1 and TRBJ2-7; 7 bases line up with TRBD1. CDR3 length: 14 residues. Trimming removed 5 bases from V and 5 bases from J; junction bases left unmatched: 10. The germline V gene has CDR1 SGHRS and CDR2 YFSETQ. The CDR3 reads CASSRTGVDHEQYF. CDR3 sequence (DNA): TGCGCCAGCAGTCGTACAGGGGTTGACCACGAGCAGTACTTC.

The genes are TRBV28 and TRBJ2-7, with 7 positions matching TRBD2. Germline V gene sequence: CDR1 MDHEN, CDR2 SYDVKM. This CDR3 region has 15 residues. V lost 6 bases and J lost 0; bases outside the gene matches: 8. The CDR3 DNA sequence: TGTGCCAGCAGCGCCGGAGAGCGGGGCTCCTACGAGCAGTACTTC. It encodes CASSAGERGSYEQYF.

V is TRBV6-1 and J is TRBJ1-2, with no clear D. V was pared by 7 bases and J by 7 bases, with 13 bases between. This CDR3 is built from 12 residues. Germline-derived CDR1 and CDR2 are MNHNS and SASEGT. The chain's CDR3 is CASTPPSGGYTF. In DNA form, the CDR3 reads TGTGCCAGCACCCCCCCTTCGGGTGGCTACACCTTC.

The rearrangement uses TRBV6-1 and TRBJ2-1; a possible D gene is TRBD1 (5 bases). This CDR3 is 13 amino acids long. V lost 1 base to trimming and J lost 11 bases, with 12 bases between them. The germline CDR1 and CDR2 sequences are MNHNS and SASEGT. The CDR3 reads CASSEVLRAQQFF. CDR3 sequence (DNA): TGTGCCAGCAGTGAAGTCCTCAGGGCTCAGCAGTTCTTC.

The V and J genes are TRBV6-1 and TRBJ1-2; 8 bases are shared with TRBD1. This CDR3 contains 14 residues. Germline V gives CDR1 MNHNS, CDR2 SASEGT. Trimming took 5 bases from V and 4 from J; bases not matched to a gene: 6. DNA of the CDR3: TGTGCCAGCAGTCGGGACAGGAGCACCTATGGCTACACCTTC. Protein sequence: CASSRDRSTYGYTF.

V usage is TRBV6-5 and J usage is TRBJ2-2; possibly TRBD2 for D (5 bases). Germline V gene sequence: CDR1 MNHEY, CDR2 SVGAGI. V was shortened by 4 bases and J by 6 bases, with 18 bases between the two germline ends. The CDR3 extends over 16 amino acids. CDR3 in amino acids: CASSFQDFGTPGELFF. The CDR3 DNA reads TGTGCCAGCAGTTTCCAGGACTTCGGTACTCCCGGGGAGCTGTTTTTT.